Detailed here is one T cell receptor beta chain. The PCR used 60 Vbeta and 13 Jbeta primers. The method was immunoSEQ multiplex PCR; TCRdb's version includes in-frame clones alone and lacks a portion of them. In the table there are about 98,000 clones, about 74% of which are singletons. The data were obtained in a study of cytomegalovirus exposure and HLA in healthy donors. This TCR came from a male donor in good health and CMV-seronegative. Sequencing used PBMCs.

Written as DNA, the CDR3 is TGTGCCTGGAGTGACTCGGGTGGGCAGTACTTC. Translated, it gives CAWSDSGGQYF. The V gene is TRBV30, the J gene TRBJ2-7; no clear D. The CDR3 has 11 amino acids. V lost 1 base and J lost 9, with 10 bases in between. Per the germline V gene, CDR1 is GTSNPN and CDR2 is SVGIG (reference sequence).